One and the same sample provided the 27 T cell receptor beta chains below, sequenced in a study of blood T cell repertoires in COVID-19. Some clones are missing from TCRdb's copy, which holds only in-frame ones; the method was immunoSEQ multiplex PCR. The table has under 450,000 clones, roughly 87% seen once. Input material: PBMCs or T cells enriched from blood (not recorded which). These TCRs come from a woman aged 25 to 39 who had recovered from COVID-19.

The CDR3 region is CACGTARDQPQHF. DNA of the CDR3: TGTGCCTGTGGGACAGCCCGGGATCAGCCCCAGCATTTT. The chain employs TRBV30 and TRBJ1-5; 7 positions match TRBD1. From germline, CDR1 is GTSNPN and CDR2 SVGIG (reference sequence). Trimming at V came to 6 bases and at J to 5 bases, leaving 7 bases not matched to a gene. The CDR3 sequence is 13 residues long.

The V call is TRBV28, the J call TRBJ1-1; 11 bases fit TRBD1. CDR1 is MDHEN and CDR2 is SYDVKM in the germline V gene. The CDR3 sequence is 15 residues long. After removal of 7 bases from V and 4 bases from J, the junction contained 8 bases not matched to a gene. Here the CDR3 reads CASTPGGTGGTEAFF. For the CDR3, the DNA is TGTGCCAGCACCCCCGGAGGGACAGGGGGCACTGAAGCTTTCTTT.

The genes are TRBV27 and TRBJ2-1; possibly TRBD2 for D (6 bases). CDR1 MNHEY and CDR2 SMNVEV come from the germline V gene (reference sequence). This CDR3 contains 16 residues. Trimming took 4 bases from V and 6 from J, leaving 19 bases between them. CDR3 protein: CASSSQWGFGSNEQFF. The DNA for the CDR3 is TGTGCCAGCAGTTCCCAATGGGGATTCGGGAGCAATGAGCAGTTCTTC.

The genes are TRBV7-6 and TRBJ2-7; 8 bases align to TRBD2. The CDR3 runs 15 residues. Trimming at V came to 2 bases and at J to 6 bases, leaving 9 bases not matched to a gene. Germline loops: CDR1 SGHVS, CDR2 FNYEAQ. The CDR3 loop reads CASSLLREGQAEQYF. For the CDR3, the DNA is TGTGCCAGCAGCTTACTCCGGGAGGGCCAGGCCGAGCAGTACTTC.

The V gene is TRBV5-1, the J gene TRBJ2-7; D is unclear. This CDR3 is built from 13 residues. The V end lost 1 base, the J end lost 4 bases, and 9 bases lay between the germline ends. Germline V gene lookup returns CDR1 SGHRS and CDR2 YFSETQ. The DNA for the CDR3 is TGCGCCAGCAGCTTGCGCGACGGGTACGAGCAGTACTTC. Residues: CASSLRDGYEQYF. The complete variable domain, with remaining parts taken from reference TRBV5-1 and TRBJ2-7, reads KAGVTQTPRYLIKTRGQQVTLSCSPISGHRSVSWYQQTPGQGLQFLFEYFSETQRNKGNFPGRFSGRQFSNSRSEMNVSTLELGDSALYLCASSLRDGYEQYFGPGTRLTVT.

The chain is built from TRBV28 and TRBJ2-3; 14 bases are a match to TRBD2. Germline V gene sequence: CDR1 MDHEN, CDR2 SYDVKM. There are 17 residues in the CDR3. The V segment lost 4 bases and the J segment 7 bases; nucleotides outside the gene matches: 10. In DNA form, the CDR3 reads TGTGCCAGCAGTTCGGGACTAGCGGGGGCTTATCTAAATACGCAGTATTTT. This encodes CASSSGLAGAYLNTQYF.

The chain recombines TRBV12-3 or TRBV12-4 with TRBJ1-1, with 8 positions matching TRBD1. The J segment lost 8 bases and the V segment lost 5 bases, leaving 4 bases of the junction unmatched. This CDR3 has 12 residues. The DNA for the CDR3 is TGTGCCAGCAGTCCCTACAGGGGGGAAGCTTTCTTT. This encodes CASSPYRGEAFF.

With respect to this clone: Germline and junction disagree at one end, which may indicate a read error. V and J are TRBV4-2 and TRBJ1-1, with 9 bases that match TRBD1. From germline, CDR1 is LGHNA and CDR2 YNFKEQ. CDR3 length equals 16 residues. CDR3 bases: TGTGCCAGCAACCAAGAAACAGGGGGCATGAACACTGAAGCTTTCTTT. It yields the protein CASNQETGGMNTEAFF.

The genes are TRBV5-4 and TRBJ1-1; D ambiguous. Germline CDR1 reads SGHNT; CDR2 reads YYREEE (reference sequence). The CDR3 is 15 residues long. V dropped 5 bases and J dropped 1 base, with 15 bases sitting between them. The CDR3: CASSSPLGWNTEAFF. The CDR3 coding sequence is TGTGCCAGCAGTTCCCCCCTCGGGTGGAACACTGAAGCTTTCTTT.

The rearrangement joins TRBV19 to TRBJ2-7; 7 bases line up with TRBD1. Germline V CDR1 and CDR2: LNHDA, SQIVND (reference sequence). Trimming took 4 bases from V and 1 from J; bases not matched to a gene: 4. This CDR3 has 14 amino acids. The CDR3 sequence: CASSRDSASYEQYF. Written as DNA, the CDR3 is TGTGCCAGTAGTAGGGACAGCGCGTCCTACGAGCAGTACTTC.

The chain has TRBV14 and TRBJ1-1; 9 bases fit TRBD1. Trimming cost V 4 bases and J 5 bases; bases outside gene matches: 8. CDR1 and CDR2 (germline): SGHDN, FVKESK. The CDR3 is 15 residues long. CDR3 loop: CASSPWRDRVTEAFF. The CDR3 bases are TGTGCCAGCAGCCCGTGGAGGGACAGGGTAACTGAAGCTTTCTTT. The full variable domain, in which reference TRBV14 and TRBJ1-1 provide the parts outside the CDR3, is EAGVTQFPSHSVIEKGQTVTLRCDPISGHDNLYWYRRVMGKEIKFLLHFVKESKQDESGMPNNRFLAERTGGTYSTLKVQPAELEDSGVYFCASSPWRDRVTEAFFGQGTRLTVV.

The chain uses TRBV30 and TRBJ2-3, with TRBD1 as a possible D gene (5 bases). This CDR3 spans 15 amino acids. Germline V gene lookup returns CDR1 GTSNPN and CDR2 SVGIG (reference sequence). The germline V and J ends were trimmed by 1 base and 0 bases, with 11 bases remaining between them. CDR3 in DNA: TGTGCCTGGAGTGCACCGGACACCAGCACAGATACGCAGTATTTT. Protein: CAWSAPDTSTDTQYF. Supplemented by reference TRBV30 and TRBJ2-3, the full variable domain reads SQTIHQWPATLVQPVGSPLSLECTVEGTSNPNLYWYRQAAGRGLQLLFYSVGIGQISSEVPQNLSASRPQDRQFILSSKKLLLSDSGFYLCAWSAPDTSTDTQYFGPGTRLTVL.

The chain uses TRBV7-8 and TRBJ2-1; 8 bases are shared with TRBD2. V trimming: 5 bases; J trimming: 0 bases; junction bases outside the gene matches: 3. Germline-derived CDR1 and CDR2 are SGHVS and FQNEAQ. This CDR3 contains 15 residues. CDR3 residues: CASSPAGGSYNEQFF. The CDR3 region has the DNA TGTGCCAGCAGCCCGGCGGGGGGCTCCTACAATGAGCAGTTCTTC.

The J gene is TRBJ1-1, the V gene TRBV28; a weak D match, TRBD1 (6 bases). The CDR3 totals 14 residues. V lost 0 bases, J lost 5 bases, and 10 bases lay in between. Per the germline V gene, CDR1 is MDHEN and CDR2 is SYDVKM. CDR3 nucleotide sequence: TGTGCCAGCAGTTTATGGGGGGCGAGTACTGAAGCTTTCTTT. Residues: CASSLWGASTEAFF.

The CDR3 spells CASSLTSGSSLLREMLYDEQFF. The CDR3 DNA reads TGCGCCAGCAGCTTGACTAGCGGGAGTTCTCTACTACGGGAAATGCTCTATGATGAGCAGTTCTTC. The V gene is TRBV5-1, the J gene TRBJ2-1, with TRBD2 matching 11 bases. Germline CDR1 and CDR2: SGHRS and YFSETQ. This CDR3 has 22 amino acids. Trimming cost V 1 base and J 8 bases; bases outside gene matches: 26.

This clone was detected a few times. V usage is TRBV6-1 and J usage is TRBJ1-1; the D is unclear. This CDR3 contains 14 residues. CDR1 is MNHNS and CDR2 is SASEGT in the germline V gene. Trimming removed 1 base at V and 5 bases at J, with 11 bases between. CDR3 coding DNA: TGTGCCAGCAGTGAAGATCCCCGAGGGACTGAAGCTTTCTTT. Protein: CASSEDPRGTEAFF.

This clone appeared once. The chain recombines TRBV21-1 with TRBJ1-2; the D call in the table, TRBD1, was not verified against the DNA. TRBV21-1 corresponds to a pseudogene. The length of the CDR3 is 16 residues. The CDR3 sequence is CASSSIVGIASYGYTF. The DNA of the CDR3 is TGTGCCAGCAGCTCTATCGTGGGCATTGCCTCCTATGGCTACACCTTC.

The chain joins TRBV14 to TRBJ2-1; tentatively, D is TRBD2 (7 bases). The CDR3 length is 19 residues. Germline V gene sequence: CDR1 SGHDN, CDR2 FVKESK. V lost 3 bases, J lost 4 bases, and 25 bases lay in between. CDR3 sequence reads: CASSQGGLGLPLGYNEQFF. The CDR3 region has the DNA TGTGCCAGCAGCCAGGGGGGCTTGGGACTACCACTGGGTTACAATGAGCAGTTCTTC.

The V gene is TRBV5-8, the J gene TRBJ2-7; possible D gene TRBD2, 6 bases. CDR3 size: 15 residues. The germline gives CDR1 SGHTS, CDR2 YDEGEE. V was clipped by 4 bases and J by 3 bases, with 17 bases between them. CDR3 in amino acids: CASSRDRDWHYEQYF. The CDR3 nucleotides are TGTGCCAGCAGCCGAGACCGGGACTGGCACTACGAGCAGTACTTC.

This clone has just a few counts. The rearrangement links TRBV19 to TRBJ1-3; 7 bases fit TRBD1. The CDR3 contains 16 residues. The junction had 8 bases not matched to a gene; V was cut back by 3 bases and J by 3 bases. Germline V lookup: CDR1 LNHDA, CDR2 SQIVND (reference sequence). CDR3 in amino acids: CASSMGRDRDGNTIYF. Written as DNA, the CDR3 is TGTGCCAGTAGTATGGGTCGCGACAGGGATGGAAACACCATATATTTT.

This chain connects TRBV11-2 to TRBJ2-2, with TRBD1 as a possible D gene (6 bases). Germline V gene data show CDR1 as SGHAT and CDR2 as FQNNGV. Deletions cut 7 bases from V and 5 bases from J, with 8 bases between. CDR3 size: 12 residues. This chain's CDR3 is CASTQGTGELFF. Here the CDR3 DNA reads TGTGCCAGCACTCAGGGGACCGGGGAGCTGTTTTTT.

The rearrangement links TRBV28 to TRBJ1-6, with D tentatively TRBD1 (6 bases). Trimming left V 6 bases short and J 9 bases short, with 18 bases between. The germline V gene has CDR1 MDHEN and CDR2 SYDVKM. This CDR3 is 15 amino acids long. In nucleotides, the CDR3 is TGTGCCAGCAGAAGGGGGAGAGTGATTGTTTCACCCCTCCACTTT. Its translation: CASRRGRVIVSPLHF.

V and J are TRBV7-9 and TRBJ1-1, with D perhaps TRBD1 (5 bases). Germline V gives CDR1 SEHNR, CDR2 FQNEAQ (reference sequence). The CDR3 length is 14 residues. Trimming took 4 bases from V and 4 from J, leaving 13 bases between them. The CDR3 region is CASSWGGEITEAFF. CDR3 in DNA: TGTGCCAGCAGCTGGGGAGGGGAGATCACTGAAGCTTTCTTT.

This chain joins TRBV27 and TRBJ1-2, with 8 positions matching TRBD1. This CDR3 is built from 13 residues. Germline-derived CDR1 and CDR2 are MNHEY and SMNVEV (reference sequence). V shed 6 bases and J 8 bases; nucleotides not matched to a gene: 8. CDR3 region: CASSTTGAKGYTF. CDR3 in DNA: TGTGCCAGCAGCACGACAGGGGCTAAGGGCTACACCTTC.

The rearrangement links TRBV29-1 to TRBJ1-6; possible D gene TRBD1, 5 bases. Trimming removed 4 bases from V and 6 bases from J, with 10 bases in between. Germline lookup yields CDR1 SQVTM and CDR2 ANQGSEA. The CDR3 totals 13 residues. The CDR3, as DNA: TGCAGCGTTGGGGGGGAGGGTAATTCACCCCTCCACTTT. Its protein product is CSVGGEGNSPLHF.

The chain employs TRBV4-2 and TRBJ2-1; TRBD2 matches 10 bases. J lost 2 bases, V lost 0 bases, and 1 base had no gene match. The length of the CDR3 is 16 residues. The V gene's germline CDR1 is LGHNA and CDR2 YNFKEQ. The CDR3 DNA reads as TGTGCCAGCAGCCAAGACAGCGGGGGGGCCTACAATGAGCAGTTCTTC. Translation: CASSQDSGGAYNEQFF.

CDR3 region: CASSLASPQGGGELFF. The CDR3 DNA reads as TGTGCCAGCAGCTTAGCATCGCCCCAAGGGGGCGGGGAGCTGTTTTTT. V usage is TRBV7-2 and J usage is TRBJ2-2; D is perhaps TRBD1 (6 bases). The germline V gene has CDR1 SGHTA and CDR2 FQGNSA. V was pared by 0 bases and J by 7 bases, with 15 bases between. The CDR3 has 16 residues.